This paragraph covers one T cell receptor beta chain sequence. Assay: immunoSEQ multiplex PCR; the TCRdb copy retains only in-frame clones and omits some. The table lists more than 200,000 clones, around nine tenths of them singletons. This sample was taken from a study of blood T cell repertoires in COVID-19. Resolution of symptoms, clearance, or two negative PCRs was present in recovered Cohort 3 donors. The clonotype was recovered from a woman between 18 and 29 years old who had recovered from COVID-19. The material sequenced was PBMCs or T cells enriched from blood (not recorded which).

The CDR3 bases are TGCAGCGTCGCCGACAGGACTGGCTACACCTTC. Translating it yields CSVADRTGYTF. V gene TRBV29-1 combines with J gene TRBJ1-2; tentatively, D is TRBD1 (6 bases). V was shortened by 6 bases and J by 7 bases, with 12 bases between the two germline ends. The CDR3 runs 11 residues. Germline assignment: CDR1 SQVTM and CDR2 ANQGSEA.